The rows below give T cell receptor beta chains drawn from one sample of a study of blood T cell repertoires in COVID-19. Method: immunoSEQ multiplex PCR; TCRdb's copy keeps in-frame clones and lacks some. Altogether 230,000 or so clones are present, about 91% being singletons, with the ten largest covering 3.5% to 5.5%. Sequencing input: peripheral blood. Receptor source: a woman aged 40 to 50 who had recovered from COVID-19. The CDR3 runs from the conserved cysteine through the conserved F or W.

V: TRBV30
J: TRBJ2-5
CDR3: CAWEGRGRGETQYF

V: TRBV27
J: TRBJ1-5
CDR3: CASSLSGVRSQPQHF

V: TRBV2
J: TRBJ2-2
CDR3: CASSDDRVQGDTGELFF

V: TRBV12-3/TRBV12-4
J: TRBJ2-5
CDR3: CASSDGRAETQYF

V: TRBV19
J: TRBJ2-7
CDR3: CASRLRTGDYEQYF

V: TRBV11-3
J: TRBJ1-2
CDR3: CASGSQGRYTF

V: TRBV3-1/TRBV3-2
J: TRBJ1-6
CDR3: CASSQSEGSPLHF

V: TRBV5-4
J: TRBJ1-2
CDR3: CASSGQGQGYGYTF

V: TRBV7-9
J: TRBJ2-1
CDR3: CASRAGGRFHNEQFF

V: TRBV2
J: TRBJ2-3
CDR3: CASEKIQFTDTQYF

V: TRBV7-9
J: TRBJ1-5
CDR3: CASSPGALQPQHF

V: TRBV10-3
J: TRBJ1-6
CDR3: CAITAGSESPLHF

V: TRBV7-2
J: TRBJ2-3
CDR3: CASSPRGSSTDTQYF

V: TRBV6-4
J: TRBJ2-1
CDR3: CASTTSAGPPVNEQFF